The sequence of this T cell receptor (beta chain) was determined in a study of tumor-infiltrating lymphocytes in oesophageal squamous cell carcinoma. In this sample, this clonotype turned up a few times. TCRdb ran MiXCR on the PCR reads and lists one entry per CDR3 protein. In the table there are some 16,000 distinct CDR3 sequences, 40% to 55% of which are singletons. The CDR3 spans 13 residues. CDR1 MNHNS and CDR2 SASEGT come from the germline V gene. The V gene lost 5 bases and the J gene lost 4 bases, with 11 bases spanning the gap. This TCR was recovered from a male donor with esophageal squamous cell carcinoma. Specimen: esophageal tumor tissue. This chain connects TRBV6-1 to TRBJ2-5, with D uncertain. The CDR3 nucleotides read TGTGCCAGCAGTTCAGAGTTTGCAGAGACCCAGTACTTC. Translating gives CASSSEFAETQYF.